The rows below give T cell receptor beta chains drawn from one sample of a study of a mutant IDH1 vaccine in newly diagnosed glioma. The data were produced by immunoSEQ multiplex PCR, yet TCRdb's version contains in-frame clones alone and is incomplete. The sample shows approximately 22,000 clones, 82% of them seen only once. The antigens these receptors bind are not known. Source: PBMCs, taken from a glioma patient whose treatment included an IDH1 peptide vaccine. These receptors came from a man aged 35 to 55 with glioma. Some clones in this sample may be carry-over from other donors' samples. The CDR3 runs from the conserved cysteine through the conserved F or W. The order of the fields is clone size, J gene, V gene, D gene, CDR3 DNA, CDR3 protein. A D gene is named only where the DNA matches it firmly. The listing skips clone size in some rows; elsewhere it reads once, few, many or a size class.

- TRBJ2-5 TRBV7-6 TRBD2 TGTGCCAGCAGCGGGAGGAATAGCGGGGGGCCGCTAATGTACCAAGAGACCCAGTACTTC CASSGRNSGGPLMYQETQYF
- TRBJ1-6 TRBV6-1 - TGTGCCAGCACCCCATGGGCCAGTGATAATTCACCCCTCCACTTT CASTPWASDNSPLHF
- TRBJ2-1 TRBV5-4 TRBD2 TGTGCCAGCAGCCACGGGACTAGCAGTGGTGAGCAGTTCTTC CASSHGTSSGEQFF
- TRBJ1-1 TRBV4-1 - TGCGCCAGCAGCCATGGACAGGAAGCTTTCTTT CASSHGQEAFF
once TRBJ2-4 TRBV29-1 - TGCAGCGTGGACAGCGGGGTTCAGTACTTC CSVDSGVQYF
- TRBJ1-6 TRBV28 - TGTGCCAGCATCTGGGGCGGCTCCTATAATTCACCCCTCCACTTT CASIWGGSYNSPLHF
- TRBJ1-1 TRBV7-2 TRBD1 TGTGCCAGCAGCTTGTCCGGGACAGATAACACTGAAGCTTTCTTT CASSLSGTDNTEAFF
- TRBJ1-1 TRBV7-6 TRBD1 TGTGCCAGCAGCTATATGACAGGGCGTGAAATGAACACTGAAGCTTTCTTT CASSYMTGREMNTEAFF
- TRBJ1-2 TRBV19 TRBD1 TGTGCCAGTAACCGCCGTCGAAGGGGGCGCGACTATGGCTACACCTTC CASNRRRRGRDYGYTF
- TRBJ1-5 TRBV19 - TGTGTCACATCCGGGACCATCAATCAGCCCCAGCATTTT CVTSGTINQPQHF
- TRBJ1-2 TRBV19 - TGTGCCACCCGACGCTCTCCAAACTATGGCTACACCTTC CATRRSPNYGYTF
- TRBJ1-4 TRBV6-5 - TGTGCCAGCAGTGCCAGTGCAACTAATGAAAAACTGTTTTTT CASSASATNEKLFF
- TRBJ1-3 TRBV5-1 - TGCGCCAGCAGTCGGAACTCTGGAAACACCATATATTTT CASSRNSGNTIYF
- TRBJ2-2 TRBV5-4 - TGTGCCAGCAGATCCCTACTCGGCGGCTACACCGGGGAGCTGTTTTTT CASRSLLGGYTGELFF
few TRBJ1-5 TRBV5-4 TRBD1 TGTGCCAGCAGCCTGGACAGGGGTCAGCCCCAGCATTTT CASSLDRGQPQHF
medium-sized TRBJ2-2 TRBV4-3 - TGCGCCAGCAGCCCTAATTACAGGCTTACCGGGGAGCTGTTTTTT CASSPNYRLTGELFF
- TRBJ2-1 TRBV29-1 - TGCAGCGTTGAAGATTGGCAGGACAATGAGCAGTTCTTC CSVEDWQDNEQFF
- TRBJ1-1 TRBV5-4 - TGTGCCAGCAGGTTTGACGCGGCTTCGAACACTGAAGCTTTCTTT CASRFDAASNTEAFF